The following is a T cell receptor beta chain sequence with its context. This clonotype was observed at least ten times. Its binding antigen is unknown. No clone much larger than this one lies a single base away; base qualities are absent. These data come from a study of early T cells in non-severe SARS-CoV-2 infection (dated by TCRdb to about 2021). About the investigation overall: TCR sequencing used bulk RNA from unsorted whole blood, so alpha and beta chains could not be paired.

A case-control design nested within a healthcare worker cohort in London, UK, was used, with weekly nasopharyngeal swab PCR tests and blood sampling performed. Between 23 and 31 March 2020, the week of the UK lockdown, healthcare workers were enrolled and then followed up weekly for as long as 16 weeks. Findings and caveats that apply to the study as a whole: VDJdb matching was skewed toward anti-spike CD8 responses, so virus-specific expansions were likely underestimated and private and CD4 specificities were missed.

The V end loses 3 bases and the J end loses 1 base, and a stretch of 5 bases separates them. The germline V gene encodes CDR1 MNHNY and CDR2 SVGAGI (reference sequence). Including cysteine and phenylalanine, the CDR3 has 13 amino acids. Solely the CDR3 DNA is kept, with 39 bases framed from the first base. The library was obtained by 5' RACE. Reads for this sample came from a NextSeq 500. In the TCR library protocol, unique molecular identifiers were attached to individual cDNA molecules to correct for PCR bias and sequencing error. Both TCR alpha and beta chains were sequenced, and tight co-correlation was observed between alpha and beta sequence abundances in each sample. In the source study's methods: Decombinator V4 was used to annotate the V gene, J gene and CDR3 of the TCR sequences. Expanded TCRs were defined as changing significantly between any two time points under a Poisson model with p below 0.0001. Abundances of TCRs were expressed as counts per million after normalisation to the total number of TCRs sequenced in each sample. MAIT TCRs were defined by TRAV1-2 paired with TRAJ12, TRAJ20 or TRAJ33, and iNKT TCRs by TRAV10 paired with TRAJ18. VDJdb, accessed 1 November 2021, was searched for CMV, EBV and SARS-CoV-2 annotated TCRs, with TCRs annotated for multiple antigens excluded. TCRdb cleaned the public reads at Q25 with fastp, built clones with MiXCR and kept in-frame beta chains. Under each unique CDR3 protein, matching rows form one entry showing the most common genes and DNA. What appears here as the V and J calls and clone size reflects TCRdb's work, not the paper's. In all, the sample holds 50,000 to 60,000 distinct CDR3 sequences, and 5% to 7.5% of those were seen once. The ten largest account for about 5.8% of the sample.

Sample: whole blood, taken at baseline. This clonotype originated in an adult who was a healthcare worker with PCR-confirmed SARS-CoV-2 infection or an uninfected control (not recorded which). The sequence is built from TRBV6-6 and TRBJ2-3; the D gene remains uncertain. CDR3 loop: CASSYPGTDTQYF. The nucleotides are TGTGCCAGCAGTTATCCTGGCACAGATACGCAGTATTTT.